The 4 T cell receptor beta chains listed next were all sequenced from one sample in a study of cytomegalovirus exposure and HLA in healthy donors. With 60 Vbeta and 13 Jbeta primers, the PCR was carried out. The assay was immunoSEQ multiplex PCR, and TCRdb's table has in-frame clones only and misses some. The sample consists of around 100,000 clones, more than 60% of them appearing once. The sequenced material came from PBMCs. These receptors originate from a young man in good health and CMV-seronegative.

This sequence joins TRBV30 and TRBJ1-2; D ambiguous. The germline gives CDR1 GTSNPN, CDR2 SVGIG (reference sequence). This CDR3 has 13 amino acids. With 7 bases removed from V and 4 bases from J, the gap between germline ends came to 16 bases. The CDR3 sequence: CASPRGTGYGYTF. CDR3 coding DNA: TGTGCCTCCCCGAGAGGAACGGGCTATGGCTACACCTTC.

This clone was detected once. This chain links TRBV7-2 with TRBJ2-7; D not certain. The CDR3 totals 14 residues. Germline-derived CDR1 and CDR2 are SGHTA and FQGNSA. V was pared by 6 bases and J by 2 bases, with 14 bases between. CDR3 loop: CASSNQIVPYEQYF. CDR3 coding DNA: TGTGCCAGCAGTAACCAAATAGTCCCCTACGAGCAGTACTTC.

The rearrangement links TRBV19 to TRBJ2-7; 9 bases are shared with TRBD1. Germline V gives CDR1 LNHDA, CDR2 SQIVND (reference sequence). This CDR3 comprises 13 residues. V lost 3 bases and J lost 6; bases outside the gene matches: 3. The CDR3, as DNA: TGTGCCAGTAGTATTGGGACAGGGCGCGAGCAGTACTTC. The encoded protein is CASSIGTGREQYF.

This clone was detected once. CDR3 sequence reads: CASSLTGDSQPQHF. CDR3 in DNA: TGTGCCAGCAGCTTAACAGGAGACAGTCAGCCCCAGCATTTT. This chain uses TRBV11-2 with TRBJ1-5, with D perhaps matching TRBD1 (5 bases). The germline V gene has CDR1 SGHAT and CDR2 FQNNGV. The CDR3 has 14 amino acids. V lost 2 bases and J 6 bases, leaving 11 bases between the germline ends.